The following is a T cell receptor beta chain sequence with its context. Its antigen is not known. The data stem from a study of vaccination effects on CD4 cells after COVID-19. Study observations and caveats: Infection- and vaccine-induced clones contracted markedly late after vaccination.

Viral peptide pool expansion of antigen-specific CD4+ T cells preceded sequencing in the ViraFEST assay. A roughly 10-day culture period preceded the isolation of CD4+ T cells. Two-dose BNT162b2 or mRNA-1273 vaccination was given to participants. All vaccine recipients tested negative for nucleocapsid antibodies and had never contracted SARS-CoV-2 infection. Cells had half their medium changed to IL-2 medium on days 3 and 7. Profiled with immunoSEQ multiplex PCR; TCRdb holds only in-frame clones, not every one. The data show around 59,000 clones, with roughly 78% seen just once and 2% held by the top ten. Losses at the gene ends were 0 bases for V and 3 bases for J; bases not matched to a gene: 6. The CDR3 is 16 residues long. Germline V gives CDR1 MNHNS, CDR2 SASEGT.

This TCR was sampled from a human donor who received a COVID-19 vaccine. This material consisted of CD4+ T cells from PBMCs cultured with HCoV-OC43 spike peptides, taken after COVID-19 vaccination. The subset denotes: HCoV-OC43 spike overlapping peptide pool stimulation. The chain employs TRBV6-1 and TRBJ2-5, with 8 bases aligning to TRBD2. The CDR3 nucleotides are TGTGCCAGCAGTGAAGCGCCCGGGAGGGGGAAAGAGACCCAGTACTTC. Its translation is CASSEAPGRGKETQYF.